This entry concerns a single T cell receptor (beta chain). Its target is not known. Donors were ostensibly healthy at sampling, although undocumented immune exposures were probable. The PCR had 60 Vbeta and 13 Jbeta primers. Profiling relied on immunoSEQ multiplex PCR, and the TCRdb table lists in-frame clones only, not all of them. This table holds under 150,000 clones, around 84% found once. The data are from a study of cytomegalovirus exposure and HLA in healthy donors. Study results and caveats: The authors confirmed in vitro that three CMV-associated chains were specific for CMV antigens.

The receptor's source is a boy aged 2-9 years in good health and CMV-seronegative. The sample was PBMCs.

CDR3 protein: CASSIGADRGPYNEQFF. The CDR3 bases are TGTGCCAGTAGTATAGGAGCGGACAGGGGACCCTACAATGAGCAGTTCTTC. This sequence joins TRBV19 and TRBJ2-1, with 9 bases identical to TRBD1. This CDR3 is 17 amino acids long. Germline lookup yields CDR1 LNHDA and CDR2 SQIVND (reference sequence). With V trimmed by 1 base and J by 2 bases, 6 bases remained unmatched. Complete variable domain (other parts from reference TRBV19 and TRBJ2-1): DGGITQSPKYLFRKEGQNVTLSCEQNLNHDAMYWYRQDPGQGLRLIYYSQIVNDFQKGDIAEGYSVSREKKESFPLTVTSAQKNPTAFYLCASSIGADRGPYNEQFFGPGTRLTVL.